The following is a TCR beta chain sequence with its context. The source of the sample is a study of blood T cell repertoires in COVID-19. Background on the study: The United States, Italy and Spain provided the acute and convalescent COVID-19 samples. PBMCs, B-cell-depleted T cells, or T cells provided the cDNA or gDNA that made up the material.

Original processing methods: Amplification of reference gene primers was used by the study to estimate nucleated cell counts. Here immunoSEQ multiplex PCR was the method, and the copy in TCRdb shows in-frame clones only, minus some. V and J calls and clone size are those listed in that table; D and trimming were worked out from the DNA. The data hold 470,000 or so clones, with roughly 89% observed a single time. Trimming at V came to 0 bases and at J to 5 bases, leaving 11 bases not matched to a gene. Looked up from germline, CDR1 is LNHNV and CDR2 is YYDKDF (reference sequence). The CDR3 length is 17 residues.

V and J are TRBV15 and TRBJ2-7; 9 nucleotides line up with TRBD1. The origin of this receptor is a woman aged 25 to 39 with acute or convalescent COVID-19. Sequencing input: peripheral blood. The CDR3 DNA reads TGTGCCACCAGCAGAGAGAACGCCGGGACAGGGATTGACGAGCAGTACTTC. The encoded protein is CATSRENAGTGIDEQYF.